One and the same sample provided the 22 T cell receptor beta chains below, sequenced in a study of T cell responses to AZD1222 COVID-19 vaccine. The repertoire was sequenced with immunoSEQ multiplex PCR; TCRdb's copy has only in-frame clones and lacks some. The table has about 120,000 clones, more than 90% seen once; the top ten hold 2% to 2.5%. The sample here was peripheral blood, taken 28 days after the second AZD1222 dose. These receptors came from an adult who received the AZD1222 COVID-19 vaccine.

This rearrangement joins TRBV19 to TRBJ2-1; no clear D gene. Germline V gene lookup returns CDR1 LNHDA and CDR2 SQIVND (reference sequence). The CDR3 has 14 amino acids. Between the trimmed V and J ends, which lost 6 bases and 6 bases, there was a span of 15 bases. In DNA, the CDR3 is TGTGCCAGTAGGGCCCCTGGTGGGGTCAATGAGCAGTTCTTC. Translating gives CASRAPGGVNEQFF.

The chain combines TRBV9 with TRBJ2-3, with D unresolved. The CDR3 has 14 amino acids. The germline gives CDR1 SGDLS, CDR2 YYNGEE. The ends were cut back, 0 bases at V and 3 bases at J, with 8 bases in the middle. The CDR3 DNA sequence: TGTGCCAGCAGCGTAGCTGGGCGGACAGATACGCAGTATTTT. Its protein is CASSVAGRTDTQYF. The full variable domain, with the rest looked up from reference TRBV9 and TRBJ2-3, is DSGVTQTPKHLITATGQRVTLRCSPRSGDLSVYWYQQSLDQGLQFLIQYYNGEERAKGNILERFSAQQFPDLHSELNLSSLELGDSALYFCASSVAGRTDTQYFGPGTRLTVL.

V gene TRBV12-2 combines with J gene TRBJ1-2. TRBV12-2 is tagged as a pseudogene. CDR3 length: 8 amino acids. The CDR3 nucleotides read TGTGCAAGGCATGGCTACACCTTC. This gives the protein CARHGYTF.

The chain links TRBV2 to TRBJ1-5, with D unclear. V was trimmed by 7 bases and J by 5 bases, leaving 9 bases between them. The CDR3 has 12 amino acids. CDR1 SNHLY and CDR2 FYNNEI come from the germline V gene. The CDR3 DNA is TGTGCCAGCAACCAGGAACATCAGCCCCAGCATTTT. Protein product: CASNQEHQPQHF.

This clone was counted a single time. This chain uses TRBV5-1 with TRBJ2-1; 8 nucleotides agree with TRBD1. J lost 4 bases, V lost 0 bases, and 6 bases had no gene match. This CDR3 spans 16 amino acids. Germline V gene sequence: CDR1 SGHRS, CDR2 YFSETQ. The CDR3 is CASSLDAGGTYNEQFF. As DNA, the CDR3 is TGCGCCAGCAGCTTGGACGCAGGGGGCACTTACAATGAGCAGTTCTTC.

A few counts support this clone. The chain links TRBV9 to TRBJ1-2; TRBD1 might be the D (6 bases). CDR3 length equals 14 residues. Trimming took 0 bases from V and 4 from J, leaving 10 bases between them. Germline assignment: CDR1 SGDLS and CDR2 YYNGEE. DNA for the CDR3: TGTGCCAGCAGCGTAGAACCACAGGGCTATGGCTACACCTTC. It encodes CASSVEPQGYGYTF.

The chain has TRBV5-1 and TRBJ1-4; D is perhaps TRBD1 (6 bases). CDR3 length: 15 amino acids. Trimming took 0 bases from V and 5 from J, leaving 11 bases between them. Germline V lookup: CDR1 SGHRS, CDR2 YFSETQ. The CDR3: CASSLDREWNEKLFF. CDR3 sequence (DNA): TGCGCCAGCAGCTTGGACAGGGAATGGAATGAAAAACTGTTTTTT. Full variable domain (rest looked up from reference TRBV5-1 and TRBJ1-4): KAGVTQTPRYLIKTRGQQVTLSCSPISGHRSVSWYQQTPGQGLQFLFEYFSETQRNKGNFPGRFSGRQFSNSRSEMNVSTLELGDSALYLCASSLDREWNEKLFFGSGTQLSVL.

This sequence joins TRBV19 and TRBJ2-2, with TRBD2 identical over 13 bases. Germline V gene sequence: CDR1 LNHDA, CDR2 SQIVND (reference sequence). V lost 5 bases to trimming and J lost 5 bases; unmatched junction nucleotides: 8. This CDR3 has 17 residues. CDR3 sequence (DNA): TGTGCCAGTAGTTTACTAGCGGGGGGGCCCCTGACCGGGGAGCTGTTTTTT. Protein sequence: CASSLLAGGPLTGELFF. Supplemented by reference TRBV19 and TRBJ2-2, the full variable domain reads DGGITQSPKYLFRKEGQNVTLSCEQNLNHDAMYWYRQDPGQGLRLIYYSQIVNDFQKGDIAEGYSVSREKKESFPLTVTSAQKNPTAFYLCASSLLAGGPLTGELFFGEGSRLTVL.

CDR3 DNA: TGTGCCAGCAGCTTAGGACAGAAAGAGACCCAGTACTTC. It translates to CASSLGQKETQYF. The chain couples TRBV7-2 to TRBJ2-5; D may be TRBD1 (5 bases). V was pared by 1 base and J by 3 bases, with 6 bases between. The CDR3 is made up of 13 amino acids. Per germline, CDR1 SGHTA and CDR2 FQGNSA.

The rearrangement links TRBV7-2 to TRBJ1-1, with 7 bases that match TRBD1. CDR3 length: 18 residues. With V trimmed by 2 bases and J by 1 base, 13 bases remained unmatched. Germline V lookup: CDR1 SGHTA, CDR2 FQGNSA. This chain's CDR3 is CASSLSTSYRGRNTEAFF. CDR3 DNA: TGTGCCAGCAGCTTATCCACCTCGTACAGGGGCAGGAACACTGAAGCTTTCTTT.

The chain joins TRBV3-1 (or the pseudogene TRBV3-2) to TRBJ1-2; D call uncertain. The CDR3 totals 16 residues. The ends were cut back, 2 bases at V and 2 bases at J, with 15 bases in the middle. CDR1 LGHDT and CDR2 YNNKEL come from the germline V gene (reference sequence). The CDR3 DNA reads as TGTGCCAGCAGCCAATTCCGGGAACCGAGGAACTATGGCTACACCTTC. This translates into CASSQFREPRNYGYTF.

This clone was observed a single time. This chain joins TRBV4-3 and TRBJ2-1; D is possibly TRBD1 or TRBD2 (5 bases each). This CDR3 has 17 amino acids. CDR1 and CDR2 (germline): LGHNA, YSLEER. Trimming removed 1 base at V and 6 bases at J, with 19 bases between. CDR3 protein: CASSQGGQGRSRNEQFF. CDR3 in DNA: TGCGCCAGCAGCCAAGGAGGGCAGGGACGGAGTCGCAATGAGCAGTTCTTC.

The chain uses TRBV29-1 and TRBJ2-1, with 8 positions matching TRBD2. Losses at the gene ends were 1 base for V and 8 bases for J; bases not matched to a gene: 4. The length of the CDR3 is 13 residues. Germline CDR1 is SQVTM and CDR2 is ANQGSEA. In nucleotides, the CDR3 is TGCAGCGTTGAAGCTCCGACTAGCGATGAGCAGTTCTTC. Its translation: CSVEAPTSDEQFF.

V gene TRBV7-9 combines with J gene TRBJ2-7, with D perhaps matching TRBD1 or TRBD2 (5 bases each). Trimming removed 5 bases at V and 1 base at J, with 21 bases between. Germline CDR1 reads SEHNR; CDR2 reads FQNEAQ (reference sequence). CDR3 length: 17 residues. CDR3 in DNA: TGTGCCAGCAGCCTAAGGAGTGGGGGATTCGGGTCCTACGAGCAGTACTTC. Protein: CASSLRSGGFGSYEQYF.

V and J are TRBV6-5 and TRBJ2-7, with D perhaps assigned TRBD1 or TRBD2 (6 bases each). With 0 bases removed from V and 6 bases from J, the gap between germline ends came to 12 bases. CDR1 and CDR2 from the germline V gene are MNHEY and SVGAGI. The CDR3 extends over 14 amino acids. CDR3 residues: CASSYSPGAGEQYF. The CDR3 coding sequence is TGTGCCAGCAGTTACTCCCCGGGGGCGGGCGAGCAGTACTTC.

In its sample, this clone was seen once. Here the CDR3 DNA reads TGTGCCAGCAGCTTCAACTTGGGAAACACCATATATTTT. It yields the protein CASSFNLGNTIYF. The chain links TRBV5-8 to TRBJ1-3, with D hard to call. Trimming pared 2 bases from V and 4 bases from J, leaving 7 bases between. Germline V gives CDR1 SGHTS, CDR2 YDEGEE. The CDR3 has 13 amino acids.

The rearrangement joins TRBV18 to TRBJ2-5; 8 positions match TRBD2. Germline CDR1 is KGHSH and CDR2 is LQKENI. After removal of 2 bases from V and 5 bases from J, the junction contained 10 bases not matched to a gene. The CDR3 covers 16 residues. CDR3 in amino acids: CASSPLSAGGGETQYF. In nucleotides, the CDR3 is TGTGCCAGCTCACCATTGTCGGCGGGAGGTGGGGAGACCCAGTACTTC.

This chain uses TRBV4-3 with TRBJ1-1; D is possibly TRBD1 (5 bases). Germline CDR1 reads LGHNA; CDR2 reads YSLEER. The CDR3 is 16 residues long. V lost 3 bases and J 1 base, leaving 15 bases between the germline ends. The CDR3 here is CASSQFYRDWNTEAFF. CDR3 in DNA: TGCGCCAGCAGCCAGTTCTACCGGGACTGGAACACTGAAGCTTTCTTT.

This chain uses TRBV7-2 with TRBJ1-5; D perhaps matches TRBD1 (5 bases). Trimming removed 1 base from V and 2 bases from J, with 12 bases in between. The CDR3 contains 16 residues. Germline lookup yields CDR1 SGHTA and CDR2 FQGNSA. The CDR3 region has the DNA TGTGCCAGCAGCTTAGGAACAGGCTATGGCAATCAGCCCCAGCATTTT. Protein product: CASSLGTGYGNQPQHF.

This chain joins TRBV6-6 and TRBJ2-7; D is ambiguous. Germline assignment: CDR1 MNHNY and CDR2 SVGAGI (reference sequence). The CDR3 runs to 12 residues. The DNA for the CDR3 is TGTGCGTCGTCAGAGAGCTCCTACGAGCAGTACTTC. Protein product: CASSESSYEQYF.

The rearrangement joins TRBV27 to TRBJ1-4, with unresolved D. CDR3 length: 16 amino acids. V gave up 5 bases and J gave up 0 bases, with 13 bases separating them. Germline V gives CDR1 MNHEY, CDR2 SMNVEV (reference sequence). CDR3 nucleotide sequence: TGTGCCAGCAGTCCCACCTATGTGTCAACTAATGAAAAACTGTTTTTT. It translates to CASSPTYVSTNEKLFF. The variable domain in full, completed from reference TRBV27 and TRBJ1-4, reads EAQVTQNPRYLITVTGKKLTVTCSQNMNHEYMSWYRQDPGLGLRQIYYSMNVEVTDKGDVPEGYKVSRKEKRNFPLILESPSPNQTSLYFCASSPTYVSTNEKLFFGSGTQLSVL.

The chain carries TRBV19 and TRBJ1-4, with D possibly TRBD1 on 5 matching bases. Trimming pared 5 bases from V and 8 bases from J, leaving 12 bases between. The CDR3 runs to 13 residues. In germline, CDR1 is LNHDA, CDR2 SQIVND (reference sequence). The CDR3 coding sequence is TGTGCCAGTAGTTGGGGGGGGAAAGAAAAACTGTTTTTT. Its translation: CASSWGGKEKLFF.